This is a list of T cell receptor beta chains from one sample in a study of blood T cells in healthy people across ages. MiXCR, run by TCRdb on the 5' RACE reads, gives a single entry per CDR3 protein. The top ten clones hold over 7% of a sample with 1.5 million to 2 million distinct CDR3 sequences, 28% of them seen once. Sequences were obtained from blood. All receptors derive from a woman aged 30 to 39 in good health. Both conserved end residues are part of each CDR3. The order of the fields is J gene, clone size, V gene, D gene, CDR3 DNA, CDR3 protein. The D gene is left open where the match is weak. Not every row has a clone size; where given, it reads once, few, many or a size class.

j_gene: TRBJ2-1; abundance: .; v_gene: TRBV10-3; d_gene: TRBD1; CDR3nt: TGTGCCATCAGCCTTGCCGGGACAGGGGGGGGCTCCTACAATGAGCAGTTCTTC; CDR3aa: CAISLAGTGGGSYNEQFF
j_gene: TRBJ2-5; abundance: .; v_gene: TRBV24-1; d_gene: .; CDR3nt: TGTGCCACCAGTGATTTATGGCAGGGGCAAGAGACCCAGTACTTC; CDR3aa: CATSDLWQGQETQYF
j_gene: TRBJ2-2; abundance: few; v_gene: TRBV12-3/TRBV12-4; d_gene: .; CDR3nt: TGTGCCAGCAGCCACGCGATGACCGGGGAGCTGTTTTTT; CDR3aa: CASSHAMTGELFF
j_gene: TRBJ1-4; abundance: many; v_gene: TRBV20-1; d_gene: .; CDR3nt: TGCAGTGCTAGAGGTACAACTAATGAAAAACTGTTTTTT; CDR3aa: CSARGTTNEKLFF
j_gene: TRBJ2-5; abundance: few; v_gene: TRBV28; d_gene: .; CDR3nt: TGTGCCAGCAGTCCGCACCGGGTGGGTGAGACCCAGTACTTC; CDR3aa: CASSPHRVGETQYF
j_gene: TRBJ2-1; abundance: many; v_gene: TRBV27; d_gene: TRBD1; CDR3nt: TGTGCCAGCAGTTCATCCCGGGACAGGAGAAATGAGCAGTTCTTC; CDR3aa: CASSSSRDRRNEQFF
j_gene: TRBJ2-7; abundance: many; v_gene: TRBV15; d_gene: .; CDR3nt: TGTGCCACCAGCAGAGACGGATTTACAGACGAGCAGTACTTC; CDR3aa: CATSRDGFTDEQYF
j_gene: TRBJ1-1; abundance: once; v_gene: TRBV2; d_gene: .; CDR3nt: TGTGCCAGCAATCCAAGGGGTCGGCCCACTGAAGCTTTCTTT; CDR3aa: CASNPRGRPTEAFF
j_gene: TRBJ2-5; abundance: .; v_gene: TRBV5-5; d_gene: TRBD2; CDR3nt: TGTGCCAGCAGACTACTAGCGGGGGGGTGGCAAGAGACCCAGTACTTC; CDR3aa: CASRLLAGGWQETQYF
j_gene: TRBJ2-7; abundance: .; v_gene: TRBV20-1; d_gene: .; CDR3nt: TGCAGTGCTAGACCACTTCGCAATGAGCAGTACTTC; CDR3aa: CSARPLRNEQYF
j_gene: TRBJ2-7; abundance: few; v_gene: TRBV5-1; d_gene: .; CDR3nt: TGTGCCAGCTCACCAACAAGGGCCTACGAGCAGTACTTC; CDR3aa: CASSPTRAYEQYF
j_gene: TRBJ2-6; abundance: few; v_gene: TRBV19; d_gene: .; CDR3nt: TGTGCCAGTAAAGGCCTCTCTGGGGCCAACGTCCTGACTTTC; CDR3aa: CASKGLSGANVLTF
j_gene: TRBJ2-1; abundance: .; v_gene: TRBV9; d_gene: TRBD1; CDR3nt: TGTGCCAGCAGCGTACGCCGGGACAGGGAATACAATGAGCAGTTCTTC; CDR3aa: CASSVRRDREYNEQFF
j_gene: TRBJ1-5; abundance: .; v_gene: TRBV6-5; d_gene: .; CDR3nt: TGTGCCAGCGGGCGTGGGGAAAATCAGCCCCGGCATTTT; CDR3aa: CASGRGENQPRHF
j_gene: TRBJ2-5; abundance: .; v_gene: TRBV5-1; d_gene: TRBD1; CDR3nt: TGCGCCAGCAGCATTCCCGGGACAGCGGCCAAGGAGACCCAGTACTTC; CDR3aa: CASSIPGTAAKETQYF
j_gene: TRBJ2-7; abundance: many; v_gene: TRBV27; d_gene: TRBD1; CDR3nt: TGTGCCAGCAGTTCTGGACAGGCTGCCTACGAGCAGTACTTC; CDR3aa: CASSSGQAAYEQYF
j_gene: TRBJ2-3; abundance: few; v_gene: TRBV24-1; d_gene: .; CDR3nt: TGTGCCACCAGTGTTCCAGGGATGAATACGCAGTATTTT; CDR3aa: CATSVPGMNTQYF
j_gene: TRBJ2-7; abundance: .; v_gene: TRBV19; d_gene: TRBD1; CDR3nt: TGTGCCAGTAGTGAACCGGGACAGGCAACCGAGCAGTACTTC; CDR3aa: CASSEPGQATEQYF
j_gene: TRBJ1-2; abundance: many; v_gene: TRBV28; d_gene: TRBD1; CDR3nt: TGTGCCAGCAGCCTCGGGACAGGGATACTGAACGGCTCCTATGGCTACACCTTC; CDR3aa: CASSLGTGILNGSYGYTF
j_gene: TRBJ1-1; abundance: few; v_gene: TRBV7-2; d_gene: .; CDR3nt: TGTGCCAGCAGCTTACAGTCGAAGAACACTGAAGCTTTCTTT; CDR3aa: CASSLQSKNTEAFF
j_gene: TRBJ2-7; abundance: .; v_gene: TRBV10-2; d_gene: .; CDR3nt: TGCGCCAGCAGTAACCCGGACGAGCAGTACTTC; CDR3aa: CASSNPDEQYF
j_gene: TRBJ1-6; abundance: few; v_gene: TRBV4-3; d_gene: .; CDR3nt: TGCGCCAGCAGCCAAGGGAAAGTCCATAATTCACCCCTCCACTTT; CDR3aa: CASSQGKVHNSPLHF
j_gene: TRBJ2-7; abundance: .; v_gene: TRBV9; d_gene: .; CDR3nt: TGTGCCAGCAGCGGCCGTGGCGGCTCCTACGAGCAGTACTTC; CDR3aa: CASSGRGGSYEQYF
j_gene: TRBJ1-5; abundance: few; v_gene: TRBV27; d_gene: .; CDR3nt: TGTGCCAGCAGTTTCGCGGGGGCAGCCCATCAGCCCCAGCATTTT; CDR3aa: CASSFAGAAHQPQHF
j_gene: TRBJ2-6; abundance: few; v_gene: TRBV5-1; d_gene: TRBD2; CDR3nt: TGCGCCAGCAGCCCAACCGCCCGGACTAGCGGAACATCTGGGGCCAACGTCCTGACTTTC; CDR3aa: CASSPTARTSGTSGANVLTF
j_gene: TRBJ1-5; abundance: .; v_gene: TRBV27; d_gene: .; CDR3nt: TGTGCCAGCAGTTTATTGGGGTATCAGCCCCAGCATTTT; CDR3aa: CASSLLGYQPQHF
j_gene: TRBJ2-1; abundance: .; v_gene: TRBV9; d_gene: .; CDR3nt: TGTGCCAGCAGCGTAGGAGGACTACCGTACCAAGAGACCCAGTTCTTC; CDR3aa: CASSVGGLPYQETQFF
j_gene: TRBJ2-1; abundance: .; v_gene: TRBV9; d_gene: TRBD1; CDR3nt: TGTGCCAGCAGCGTCCAGGGGGCGATCATGAATGAGCAGTTCTTC; CDR3aa: CASSVQGAIMNEQFF
j_gene: TRBJ2-5; abundance: .; v_gene: TRBV2; d_gene: .; CDR3nt: TGTGCCAGCAGTGAAAGAGCGGGGACCCAGTACTTC; CDR3aa: CASSERAGTQYF
j_gene: TRBJ2-3; abundance: .; v_gene: TRBV5-5; d_gene: .; CDR3nt: TGTGCCAGCAGCGTGGGGACACCCACAGATACGCAGTATTTT; CDR3aa: CASSVGTPTDTQYF
j_gene: TRBJ2-7; abundance: .; v_gene: TRBV6-5; d_gene: .; CDR3nt: TGTGCCAGCAGTAGAAACAGGGCAGCGGAGCAGTACTTC; CDR3aa: CASSRNRAAEQYF
j_gene: TRBJ1-4; abundance: .; v_gene: TRBV27; d_gene: TRBD1; CDR3nt: TGTGCCAGCAGTGAGGACAGGGATCACGAAAAACTGTTTTTT; CDR3aa: CASSEDRDHEKLFF
j_gene: TRBJ2-7; abundance: .; v_gene: TRBV5-1; d_gene: .; CDR3nt: TGCGCCAGCCGCCCCATTGCGATGACGGGCAATGAGCAGTACTTC; CDR3aa: CASRPIAMTGNEQYF
j_gene: TRBJ2-5; abundance: many; v_gene: TRBV20-1; d_gene: .; CDR3nt: TGCAGTGGGGCAGGAGGAGAAGTGGGGCTGCAGTACTTC; CDR3aa: CSGAGGEVGLQYF
j_gene: TRBJ1-5; abundance: .; v_gene: TRBV24-1; d_gene: TRBD1; CDR3nt: TGTGCCACCGAATCTCGACGGGACAGGGAGAGCAATCAGCCCCAGCATTTT; CDR3aa: CATESRRDRESNQPQHF
j_gene: TRBJ2-7; abundance: many; v_gene: TRBV20-1; d_gene: TRBD2; CDR3nt: TGCAGTGCTAGAGATTCAGCGGGAGTCTTCCACGAGCAGTACTTC; CDR3aa: CSARDSAGVFHEQYF
j_gene: TRBJ2-3; abundance: few; v_gene: TRBV12-3/TRBV12-4; d_gene: .; CDR3nt: TGTGCCAGTCAGGACTCGAGCACAGATACGCAGTATTTT; CDR3aa: CASQDSSTDTQYF
j_gene: TRBJ2-1; abundance: few; v_gene: TRBV4-3; d_gene: .; CDR3nt: TGCGCCAGCAGCCAAGTCACGCGGGGAGGAGAGCAGTTCTTC; CDR3aa: CASSQVTRGGEQFF
j_gene: TRBJ1-5; abundance: few; v_gene: TRBV6-5; d_gene: .; CDR3nt: TGTGCCAGCAGTAGGGACCCATTTAGCAATCAGCCCCAGCATTTT; CDR3aa: CASSRDPFSNQPQHF
j_gene: TRBJ1-4; abundance: few; v_gene: TRBV6-5; d_gene: .; CDR3nt: TGTGCCAGCAGTCGGAGGGTTACCGTCGGGGAAAAACTGTTTTTT; CDR3aa: CASSRRVTVGEKLFF
j_gene: TRBJ2-1; abundance: few; v_gene: TRBV28; d_gene: TRBD2; CDR3nt: TGTGCCAGCAGTTTCACCAGCGGGGAGTTGGATGAGCAGTTCTTC; CDR3aa: CASSFTSGELDEQFF
j_gene: TRBJ2-7; abundance: .; v_gene: TRBV20-1; d_gene: .; CDR3nt: TGCAGTGCAAAACCGGACAGCTACAAGCAGTACTTC; CDR3aa: CSAKPDSYKQYF
j_gene: TRBJ2-7; abundance: .; v_gene: TRBV20-1; d_gene: TRBD2; CDR3nt: TGCAGTGCTAGAGCCAGCGGGAGTTCGGGACCGCGCTACGAGCAGTACTTC; CDR3aa: CSARASGSSGPRYEQYF
j_gene: TRBJ1-2; abundance: few; v_gene: TRBV5-6; d_gene: .; CDR3nt: TGTGCCAGCAGCTTGGCCAGGGGTTCCTATGGCTACACCTTC; CDR3aa: CASSLARGSYGYTF
j_gene: TRBJ2-5; abundance: few; v_gene: TRBV20-1; d_gene: .; CDR3nt: TGCAGTGTTACGGCGGGGCGGTTCCAAGAGACCCAGTACTTC; CDR3aa: CSVTAGRFQETQYF
j_gene: TRBJ2-5; abundance: few; v_gene: TRBV5-1; d_gene: .; CDR3nt: TGCGCCAGCAGCTTGGCTGGGGTAGCGGCTAAAGAGACCCAGTACTTC; CDR3aa: CASSLAGVAAKETQYF
j_gene: TRBJ2-1; abundance: .; v_gene: TRBV5-1; d_gene: TRBD2; CDR3nt: TGCGCCAGCAGCTTGGCCGGGACTAGCGGGATCAATGGGCAGTTCTTC; CDR3aa: CASSLAGTSGINGQFF